Each of the 30 T cell receptor beta chains below was sequenced from the same sample in a study of T cell changes during pregnancy in multiple sclerosis. The protocol was immunoSEQ multiplex PCR, while the TCRdb copy is restricted to in-frame clones and leaves out a portion. The repertoire holds about 38,000 clones, around 90% seen once, with under 0.45% in the top ten. The specimen comprised CD4+ T cells from peripheral blood mononuclear cells, sampled after pregnancy. All receptors derive from a female donor in good health, enrolled as a control in a pregnancy study.

This clone has a single count. The CDR3: CAWTTSGANVLTF. DNA of the CDR3: TGTGCCTGGACTACCTCTGGGGCCAACGTCCTGACTTTC. This chain links TRBV30 with TRBJ2-6; no clear D. V lost 4 bases and J 0 bases, leaving 4 bases between the germline ends. Germline V gene data show CDR1 as GTSNPN and CDR2 as SVGIG (reference sequence). CDR3 size: 13 residues.

This clone came up once. Other DNA sequences in this sample translate to the same CDR3. The V and J genes are TRBV5-6 and TRBJ1-5; no definite D call. Germline V gene data show CDR1 as SGHDT and CDR2 as YYEEEE. V was cut by 0 bases and J by 1 base, with 8 bases left in between. This CDR3 contains 15 residues. The CDR3: CASSLGPGSNQPQHF. The CDR3, as DNA: TGTGCCAGCAGCTTGGGACCCGGGAGCAATCAGCCCCAGCATTTT.

V gene TRBV30 combines with J gene TRBJ2-3; 9 bases align to TRBD1. Trimming removed 2 bases from V and 4 bases from J; junction bases left unmatched: 1. CDR1 and CDR2 from the germline V gene are GTSNPN and SVGIG (reference sequence). This CDR3 contains 13 residues. The CDR3 reads CAWSTGGADTQYF. In nucleotides, the CDR3 is TGTGCCTGGAGTACAGGGGGCGCAGATACGCAGTATTTT. Full variable domain (outside the CDR3, taken from reference TRBV30 and TRBJ2-3): SQTIHQWPATLVQPVGSPLSLECTVEGTSNPNLYWYRQAAGRGLQLLFYSVGIGQISSEVPQNLSASRPQDRQFILSSKKLLLSDSGFYLCAWSTGGADTQYFGPGTRLTVL.

Only one count was recorded for this clone. The chain joins TRBV18 to TRBJ1-3; 7 bases match TRBD1. The germline V gene has CDR1 KGHSH and CDR2 LQKENI. V was pared by 3 bases and J by 0 bases, with 8 bases of the junction left unmatched. There are 17 residues in the CDR3. As DNA, the CDR3 is TGTGCCAGCTCACCTACGACAGGGTGGAGCTCTGGAAACACCATATATTTT. This sequence encodes CASSPTTGWSSGNTIYF.

The rearrangement links TRBV6-6 to TRBJ2-2, with 7 positions matching TRBD2. The CDR3 length is 16 residues. V shed 7 bases and J 5 bases; nucleotides not matched to a gene: 13. CDR1 and CDR2 (germline): MNHNY, SVGAGI (reference sequence). CDR3 in amino acids: CASTPPRGSGTGELFF. The CDR3 coding sequence is TGTGCCAGCACCCCCCCGCGCGGGAGTGGAACCGGGGAGCTGTTTTTT.

The chain employs TRBV7-2 and TRBJ2-4; 13 bases align to TRBD2. Germline V gives CDR1 SGHTA, CDR2 FQGNSA. The V and J ends lost 4 bases and 5 bases, in that order; junction bases with no gene match: 5. The CDR3 is 16 residues long. The CDR3: CASSSPGLAGQNIQYF. In DNA form, the CDR3 reads TGTGCCAGCAGCTCTCCGGGACTAGCGGGACAAAACATTCAGTACTTC.

This chain links TRBV10-2 with TRBJ2-7; D perhaps matches TRBD2 (6 bases). This CDR3 is 13 amino acids long. Germline V gene data show CDR1 as WSHSY and CDR2 as SAAADI. V was clipped by 2 bases and J by 3 bases, with 8 bases between them. CDR3 region: CASSELGLYEQYF. The CDR3 region has the DNA TGCGCCAGCAGTGAGCTGGGACTCTACGAGCAGTACTTC.

The chain employs TRBV4-2 and TRBJ2-7; D might be TRBD1 (5 bases). CDR1 and CDR2 (germline): LGHNA, YNFKEQ. The CDR3 has 15 residues. The V end lost 0 bases, the J end lost 3 bases, and 12 bases lay between the germline ends. The CDR3 DNA reads as TGTGCCAGCAGCCAAGAACAGGACGGCCACTACGAGCAGTACTTC. The encoded protein is CASSQEQDGHYEQYF.

The CDR3 region has the DNA TGTGCCAGCAGTTACCCCCCGGGACTAGCGGGTGAGCAGTTCTTC. Protein product: CASSYPPGLAGEQFF. J is TRBJ2-1 and V is TRBV6-6; 12 bases match TRBD2. CDR3 length equals 15 residues. Germline V CDR1 and CDR2: MNHNY, SVGAGI (reference sequence). V lost 2 bases to trimming and J lost 9 bases; unmatched junction nucleotides: 5.

The V gene is TRBV6-5, the J gene TRBJ1-5; no firm D call. This CDR3 spans 14 amino acids. Looked up from germline, CDR1 is MNHEY and CDR2 is SVGAGI. V lost 6 bases, J lost 0 bases, and 9 bases lay in between. The CDR3 DNA reads TGTGCCAGCAGAAGCCCCCATAGCAATCAGCCCCAGCATTTT. It codes for CASRSPHSNQPQHF.

The chain recombines TRBV10-3 with TRBJ2-3; perhaps TRBD2 as D (5 bases). With 4 bases removed from V and 2 bases from J, the gap between germline ends came to 10 bases. Germline V gene lookup returns CDR1 ENHRY and CDR2 SYGVKD. This CDR3 spans 14 amino acids. Here the CDR3 DNA reads TGTGCCATCAGTGGACTAAATAACACAGATACGCAGTATTTT. Protein: CAISGLNNTDTQYF.

This chain uses TRBV7-2 with TRBJ2-7; D is possibly TRBD1 (6 bases). Germline CDR1 reads SGHTA; CDR2 reads FQGNSA. There are 14 residues in the CDR3. V lost 6 bases and J lost 7, with 19 bases in between. DNA for the CDR3: TGTGCCAGCAGAACCGGGACATATTCGTCTGAGCAGTACTTC. Amino acid sequence: CASRTGTYSSEQYF.

A few counts support this clone. The genes are TRBV19 and TRBJ1-1; D uncertain. The CDR3 spans 13 residues. From germline, CDR1 is LNHDA and CDR2 SQIVND (reference sequence). The V and J ends lost 10 bases and 0 bases respectively, with 12 bases between them. CDR3 amino acids: CATRVALNTEAFF. The CDR3 DNA follows: TGTGCCACTCGGGTCGCTTTGAACACTGAAGCTTTCTTT.

The gene calls are TRBV9 and TRBJ1-1; D uncertain. V lost 4 bases and J lost 0, with 7 bases in between. Per the germline V gene, CDR1 is SGDLS and CDR2 is YYNGEE. CDR3 length: 13 amino acids. CDR3 sequence: CASSPRVNTEAFF. The CDR3 nucleotides read TGTGCCAGCAGCCCCCGGGTGAACACTGAAGCTTTCTTT.

The gene calls are TRBV7-9 and TRBJ2-1; TRBD2 matches at 15 bases. Per the germline V gene, CDR1 is SEHNR and CDR2 is FQNEAQ (reference sequence). V shed 7 bases, J shed 8 bases, and the junction held 12 bases outside the gene matches. This CDR3 has 17 residues. The chain's CDR3 is CASTVTGLAGGGYEQFF. In nucleotides, the CDR3 is TGTGCCAGCACCGTTACGGGACTAGCGGGGGGTGGATATGAGCAGTTCTTC.

This chain joins TRBV11-2 and TRBJ1-1; TRBD1 might be the D (6 bases). V was pared by 3 bases and J by 5 bases, with 19 bases between. From germline, CDR1 is SGHAT and CDR2 FQNNGV. This CDR3 has 16 residues. CDR3 sequence (DNA): TGTGCCAGCAGCTTTTCTCACCTACAGGGTGGAACTGAAGCTTTCTTT. Its translation is CASSFSHLQGGTEAFF.

This sequence joins TRBV9 and TRBJ1-1, with TRBD1 identical over 9 bases. Losses at the gene ends were 3 bases for V and 5 bases for J; bases not matched to a gene: 2. The germline CDR1 and CDR2 sequences are SGDLS and YYNGEE. The CDR3 covers 13 residues. The DNA for the CDR3 is TGTGCCAGCAGCGGGGACAGGGCGACTGAAGCTTTCTTT. It yields the protein CASSGDRATEAFF.

CDR3 in DNA: TGTGCCAGCAGCTTTGCCACGGGGGGCTATAGTTGGGATCAGCCCCAGCATTTT. This gives the protein CASSFATGGYSWDQPQHF. The V call is TRBV5-8, the J call TRBJ1-5; D perhaps matches TRBD1 (6 bases). Between the trimmed V and J ends, which lost 2 bases and 5 bases, there was a span of 23 bases. CDR1 and CDR2 from the germline V gene are SGHTS and YDEGEE. There are 18 residues in the CDR3.

The rearrangement joins TRBV5-1 to TRBJ2-5, with TRBD2 identical over 8 bases. Germline loops: CDR1 SGHRS, CDR2 YFSETQ. Germline trimming cut 0 bases from V and 5 bases from J; bases unmatched to any gene: 3. This CDR3 contains 14 residues. The DNA for the CDR3 is TGCGCCAGCAGCTTGGCGGGAGGGCGGGAGACCCAGTACTTC. Residues: CASSLAGGRETQYF.

In its sample, this clone was seen once. This chain joins TRBV5-5 and TRBJ2-7, with 8 positions matching TRBD2. Germline assignment: CDR1 SGHKS and CDR2 YYEKEE (reference sequence). V lost 4 bases, J lost 7 bases, and 10 bases stayed unmatched. CDR3 length equals 14 residues. CDR3 nucleotides: TGTGCCAGCAGCCTCGGGGGGGCAAATCGGGAGCAGTACTTC. It codes for CASSLGGANREQYF.

V is TRBV9 and J is TRBJ1-1; 10 bases align to TRBD1. The ends lost 4 bases at V and 3 bases at J; junction bases unmatched: 12. This CDR3 has 17 amino acids. Germline loops: CDR1 SGDLS, CDR2 YYNGEE. The CDR3 coding sequence is TGTGCCAGCAGCACCGGGACAGGGGACGCTTGGGACACTGAAGCTTTCTTT. Translation: CASSTGTGDAWDTEAFF.

The sample holds a few counts of this clone. The genes are TRBV30 and TRBJ1-5; TRBD1 aligns across 8 bases. J was trimmed by 0 bases and V by 1 base; bases with no gene match: 2. CDR3 length: 15 residues. Per the germline V gene, CDR1 is GTSNPN and CDR2 is SVGIG (reference sequence). CDR3 amino acids: CAWSADRGSNQPQHF. CDR3 DNA: TGTGCCTGGAGTGCCGACAGGGGTAGCAATCAGCCCCAGCATTTT.

The rearrangement links TRBV4-3 to TRBJ1-2, with D tentatively TRBD1 (6 bases). The V gene's germline CDR1 is LGHNA and CDR2 YSLEER. The CDR3 extends over 15 amino acids. With 1 base removed from V and 1 base from J, the gap between germline ends came to 10 bases. As DNA, the CDR3 is TGCGCCAGCAGCCAAGTAATAGGGGGTAACTATGGCTACACCTTC. Protein: CASSQVIGGNYGYTF.

The CDR3 DNA sequence: TGCGCCAGCAGCTCCGCGGGATCCAATGAGCAGTTCTTC. It translates to CASSSAGSNEQFF. The J gene is TRBJ2-1, the V gene TRBV5-1, with D possibly TRBD2 on 6 matching bases. The germline V gene encodes CDR1 SGHRS and CDR2 YFSETQ. The CDR3 is made up of 13 amino acids. Trimming took off 3 bases at V and 6 bases at J, with 10 bases between the two ends.

This chain connects TRBV10-3 to TRBJ1-1; 7 bases are shared with TRBD1. With 7 bases clipped from V and 6 bases from J, the junction kept 17 bases outside the gene matches. The V gene's germline CDR1 is ENHRY and CDR2 SYGVKD. This CDR3 region has 16 residues. The CDR3 DNA follows: TGTGCCATCATAGATCCGGGGGCGACACAGGGGCCTGAAGCTTTCTTT. As protein: CAIIDPGATQGPEAFF.

The chain uses TRBV12-5 and TRBJ1-6; the D gene is possibly TRBD1 (6 bases). V was shortened by 6 bases and J by 13 bases, with 28 bases between the two germline ends. CDR3 size: 17 residues. Germline CDR1 reads LGHNT; CDR2 reads FRNRAP. CDR3 protein: CASGADQGFVGIPPLHF. In DNA, the CDR3 is TGTGCTAGTGGGGCGGACCAGGGGTTTGTGGGTATCCCCCCCCTCCACTTT.

The J gene is TRBJ2-1, the V gene TRBV2; 10 nucleotides align to TRBD2. Germline V CDR1 and CDR2: SNHLY, FYNNEI. The CDR3 consists of 17 residues. Unmatched junction bases numbered 14, after V lost 6 bases and J lost 6 bases. This CDR3 reads CASRGRSLAGVGNEQFF. DNA for the CDR3: TGTGCCAGCAGGGGGCGGAGCCTAGCGGGAGTTGGCAATGAGCAGTTCTTC.

The CDR3 bases are TGCAGCGCCCTTGGGGGGAGGACCGGGGAGCTGTTTTTT. Translating gives CSALGGRTGELFF. The chain combines TRBV29-1 with TRBJ2-2; D is perhaps TRBD2 (6 bases). Trimming took off 7 bases at V and 5 bases at J, with 14 bases between the two ends. Germline loops: CDR1 SQVTM, CDR2 ANQGSEA. The CDR3 is 13 residues long.

The chain recombines TRBV5-4 with TRBJ2-3; 14 bases map to TRBD2. This CDR3 has 16 residues. Trimming cost V 3 bases and J 6 bases; bases outside gene matches: 6. Per germline, CDR1 SGHNT and CDR2 YYREEE (reference sequence). The CDR3 loop reads CASSSGTSGRSDTQYF. DNA for the CDR3: TGTGCCAGCAGCTCTGGGACTAGCGGGAGATCGGATACGCAGTATTTT. The full variable domain, its missing parts supplied by reference TRBV5-4 and TRBJ2-3, is ETGVTQSPTHLIKTRGQQVTLRCSSQSGHNTVSWYQQALGQGPQFIFQYYREEENGRGNFPPRFSGLQFPNYSSELNVNALELDDSALYLCASSSGTSGRSDTQYFGPGTRLTVL.

This chain joins TRBV10-3 and TRBJ2-2; 9 positions match TRBD2. The V and J ends lost 6 bases and 1 base, in that order; junction bases with no gene match: 0. This CDR3 comprises 14 residues. Germline CDR1 and CDR2: ENHRY and SYGVKD. The CDR3: CAIRLAGNTGELFF. For the CDR3, the DNA is TGTGCCATCAGACTAGCGGGGAACACCGGGGAGCTGTTTTTT.